This TCR beta chain comes out of a study of shared clonotypes between healthy human individuals. Study information: Each donor's CD8 memory used one plate, CD8 naive two, each CD4 subset three. Study results and limitations: Clonotypes not shared had lower generation probabilities than those common to all four donors.

CD45RO-negative CD8 cells positively selected for CCR7 made up the naive population, which excluded terminally differentiated effector memory CD45RA+ cells. This clone was picked up one time. Its antigen is unidentified. The test was conducted at deep level. Across several immunoSEQ plates, the genomic DNA of each subset was split evenly. The method was immunoSEQ multiplex PCR; TCRdb's version includes in-frame clones alone and lacks a portion of them. Of some 2,000,000 clones listed, about 95% are singletons. V gave up 5 bases and J gave up 5 bases; unmatched junction bases: 3. Per the germline V gene, CDR1 is SGHVS and CDR2 is FNYEAQ. This CDR3 is built from 12 residues.

The chain carries TRBV7-6 and TRBJ2-7, with TRBD1 matching over 7 bases. The specimen sequenced was naive CD8+ T cells sorted from blood. This TCR came from a man aged 18 to 29 in good health. CDR3 sequence: CASSPTGHEQYF. The CDR3 nucleotides read TGTGCCAGCAGCCCGACAGGGCACGAGCAGTACTTC.